This TCR beta chain was retrieved from a study of T cell repertoires in cytomegalovirus infection (dated by TCRdb to the late 2010s). General notes on the study: The peptide stimulations were aimed at well-studied HLA-B-restricted epitopes as well as recently identified HLA-C-restricted CMV epitopes, whose presentation resists viral immunomodulation. The HLA type of each donor mattered for the analysis, because public TCR beta signatures pointed to carriage of CMV infection along with the matching HLA type. The paper as a whole reports these results and caveats: In both this cohort and an independent 352-donor cohort, the cumulative frequency of public TCR beta family members distinguished carriers of CMV infection plus the relevant HLA type. In the ex vivo response, HLA-C-restricted CMV-specific TCR beta clonotypes were dominant, and in two of eight donors the single most frequent clonotype came from this HLA-C-restricted group.

These reads were obtained on an Illumina HiSeq 1500. TCRdb applied fastp at Q25 and MiXCR to the public reads, then kept only in-frame beta chains. Rows with a matching CDR3 protein are joined into one entry that keeps the most common DNA and genes. The sample data list 110,000 or so distinct CDR3 sequences, and around 30% of these were observed just once. 80% to 85% of the sample is in the top ten clones. Sample treatment or condition, as interpreted from the label and publication: in vitro stimulation with specific CMV peptide epitopes to enrich CMV-specific T cells. This clonotype was counted a few times. The antigen this receptor binds is unknown. Nothing much larger sits one base from this clone, and base qualities are not available. Sequences were derived from CD8+ T cells from cultured PBMCs, sampled from culture after CMV antigen stimulation. This receptor was taken from a human donor in good health (CMV status not recorded). Some clones in this sample may be carry-over from other donors' samples.

At the DNA level, the sequence is TGTGCCATCAGCACAGGGAACAATGAGCAGTTCTTC. The translation is CAISTGNNEQFF. This sequence uses TRBV10-3 and TRBJ2-1; a tentative D call is TRBD1 (6 bases match). The CDR3 contains 12 residues, cysteine and phenylalanine counted. Only the CDR3 part of the read is kept: 36 bases, read in frame from the first base. Trimming takes 6 bases from V and 5 bases from J, and the germline ends sit 8 bases apart. The germline V gene sets CDR1 to ENHRY and CDR2 to SYGVKD.